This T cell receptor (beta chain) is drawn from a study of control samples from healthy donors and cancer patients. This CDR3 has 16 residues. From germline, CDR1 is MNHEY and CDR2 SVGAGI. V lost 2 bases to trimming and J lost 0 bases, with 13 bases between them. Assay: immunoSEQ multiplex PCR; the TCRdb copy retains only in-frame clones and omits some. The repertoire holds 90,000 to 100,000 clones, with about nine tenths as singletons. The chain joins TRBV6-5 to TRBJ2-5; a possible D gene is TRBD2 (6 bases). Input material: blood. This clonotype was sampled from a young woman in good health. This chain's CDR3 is CASSYGAGQDQETQYF. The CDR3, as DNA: TGTGCCAGCAGTTACGGGGCGGGGCAAGACCAAGAGACCCAGTACTTC.